The 2 T cell receptor beta chains in this list originate from one sample, sequenced in a study of CD8 T cells in ankylosing spondylitis. TCRdb processed the 5' RACE reads anew with MiXCR; each CDR3 protein has one entry. The data hold about 300,000 distinct CDR3 sequences, with roughly 20% observed a single time. The sequenced material came from blood, either unsorted or a sorted T cell fraction (not recorded which). Receptors were obtained from a female donor with ankylosing spondylitis or in good health (not recorded which).

This clonotype was observed a few times. The chain combines TRBV7-8 with TRBJ2-7; TRBD2 might be the D (7 bases). Germline CDR1 and CDR2: SGHVS and FQNEAQ. This CDR3 region has 15 residues. The V and J ends lost 6 bases and 3 bases respectively, with 18 bases between them. CDR3 in DNA: TGTGCCAGCAGACCGGGGGGCGGGCAAGTCTACGAGCAGTACTTC. Protein: CASRPGGGQVYEQYF.

This clonotype has just a few counts. The chain has TRBV6-1 and TRBJ1-2; a possible D gene is TRBD1 (5 bases). The germline V gene has CDR1 MNHNS and CDR2 SASEGT. V was trimmed by 7 bases and J by 2 bases, leaving 17 bases between them. The CDR3 runs 15 residues. The CDR3: CASTRSGRGNYGYTF. CDR3 sequence (DNA): TGTGCCAGCACCCGCTCAGGTCGGGGGAACTATGGCTACACCTTC.